Here is one TCR beta chain with its context. Individually, cDNA molecules had unique molecular identifiers attached to them. MiXCR was run by TCRdb on the 5' RACE reads, yielding one entry per CDR3 protein. The sample carries over 75,000 distinct CDR3 sequences, more than 12% recorded once. V lost 7 bases and J lost 0; bases outside the gene matches: 17. The CDR3 contains 20 residues. Germline V gene data show CDR1 as SGHTA and CDR2 as FQGNSA. These data belong to a study of early T cells in non-severe SARS-CoV-2 infection. For the study at large: Sequencing of unsorted whole blood was done on bulk RNA, leaving chains unpaired.

Sequences were obtained from whole blood. The V gene is TRBV7-2, the J gene TRBJ2-3; 12 bases agree with TRBD2. This TCR came from an adult who was a healthcare worker with PCR-confirmed SARS-CoV-2 infection or an uninfected control (not recorded which). The CDR3 bases are TGTGCCAGCACAGCACCGGCTAGCGGGAGGGTTGGGGATAGCACAGATACGCAGTATTTT. Residues: CASTAPASGRVGDSTDTQYF.